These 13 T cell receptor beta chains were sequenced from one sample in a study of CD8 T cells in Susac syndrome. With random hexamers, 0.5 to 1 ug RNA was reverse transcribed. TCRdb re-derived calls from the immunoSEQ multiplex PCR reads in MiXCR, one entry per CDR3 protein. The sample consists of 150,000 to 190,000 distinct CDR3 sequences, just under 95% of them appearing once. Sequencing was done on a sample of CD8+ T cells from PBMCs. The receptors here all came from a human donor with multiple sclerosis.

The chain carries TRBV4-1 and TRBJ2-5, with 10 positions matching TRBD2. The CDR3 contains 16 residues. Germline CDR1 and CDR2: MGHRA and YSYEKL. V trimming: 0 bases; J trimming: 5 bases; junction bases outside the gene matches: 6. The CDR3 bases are TGCGCCAGCAGCCAAGAATTAGCGGGGGGCCGGGAGACCCAGTACTTC. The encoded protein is CASSQELAGGRETQYF.

The CDR3 DNA follows: TGTGCCAGCCTAGCGGGGGGCACAGATACGCAGTATTTT. This sequence encodes CASLAGGTDTQYF. The chain is built from TRBV6-2 or TRBV6-3 and TRBJ2-3; TRBD2 aligns across 10 bases. Germline CDR1 is MNHEY and CDR2 is SVGEGT. V was pared by 8 bases and J by 1 base, with 0 bases of the junction left unmatched. The CDR3 spans 13 residues.

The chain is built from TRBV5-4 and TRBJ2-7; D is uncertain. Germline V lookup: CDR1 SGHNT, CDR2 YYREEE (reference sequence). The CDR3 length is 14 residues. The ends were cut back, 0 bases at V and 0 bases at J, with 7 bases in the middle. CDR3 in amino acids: CASSLGDRSYEQYF. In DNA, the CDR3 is TGTGCCAGCAGCTTGGGAGATCGCTCCTACGAGCAGTACTTC.

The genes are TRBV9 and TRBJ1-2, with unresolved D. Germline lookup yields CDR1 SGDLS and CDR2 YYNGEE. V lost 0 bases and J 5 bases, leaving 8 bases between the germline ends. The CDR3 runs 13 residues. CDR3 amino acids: CASSVVAQYGYTF. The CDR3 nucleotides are TGTGCCAGCAGCGTAGTTGCTCAATATGGCTACACCTTC.

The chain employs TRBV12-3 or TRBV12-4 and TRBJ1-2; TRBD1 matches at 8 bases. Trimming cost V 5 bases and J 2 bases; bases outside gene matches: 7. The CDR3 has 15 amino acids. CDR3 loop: CASSAGQGRNYGYTF. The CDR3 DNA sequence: TGTGCCAGCAGTGCAGGACAGGGCCGAAACTATGGCTACACCTTC.

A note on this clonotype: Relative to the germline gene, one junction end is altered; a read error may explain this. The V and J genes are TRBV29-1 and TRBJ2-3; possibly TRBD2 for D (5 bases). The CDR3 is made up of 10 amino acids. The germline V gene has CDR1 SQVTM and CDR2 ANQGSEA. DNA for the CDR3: TGCAGCGTTGTGGGAGATGCGCAGTATTTT. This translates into CSVVGDAQYF.

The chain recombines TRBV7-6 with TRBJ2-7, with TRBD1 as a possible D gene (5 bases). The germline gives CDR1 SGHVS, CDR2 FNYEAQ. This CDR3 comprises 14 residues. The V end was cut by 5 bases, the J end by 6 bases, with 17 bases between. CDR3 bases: TGTGCCAGCAGCCGACAGACCTCAGATGGCGAGCAGTACTTC. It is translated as CASSRQTSDGEQYF.

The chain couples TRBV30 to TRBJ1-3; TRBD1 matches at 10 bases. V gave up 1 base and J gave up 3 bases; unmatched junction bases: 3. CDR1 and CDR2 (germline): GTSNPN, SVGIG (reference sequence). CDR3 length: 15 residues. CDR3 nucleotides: TGTGCCTGGAGTGCCGGGACAGGGGATGGAAACACCATATATTTT. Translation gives CAWSAGTGDGNTIYF. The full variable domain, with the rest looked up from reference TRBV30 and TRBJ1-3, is SQTIHQWPATLVQPVGSPLSLECTVEGTSNPNLYWYRQAAGRGLQLLFYSVGIGQISSEVPQNLSASRPQDRQFILSSKKLLLSDSGFYLCAWSAGTGDGNTIYFGEGSWLTVV.

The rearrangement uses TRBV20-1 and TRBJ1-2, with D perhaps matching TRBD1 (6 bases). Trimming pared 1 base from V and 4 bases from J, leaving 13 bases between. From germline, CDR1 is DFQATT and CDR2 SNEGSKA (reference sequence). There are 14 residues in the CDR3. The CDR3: CSARVAGTPYGYTF. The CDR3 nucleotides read TGCAGTGCTAGAGTTGCCGGGACACCCTATGGCTACACCTTC.

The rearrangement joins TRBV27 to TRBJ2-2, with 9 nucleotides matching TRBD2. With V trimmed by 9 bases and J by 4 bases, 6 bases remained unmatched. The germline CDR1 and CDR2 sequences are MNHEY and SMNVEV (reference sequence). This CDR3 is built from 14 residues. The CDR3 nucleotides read TGTGCCAGTTGCGCGGGGGGGGGCACCGGGGAGCTGTTTTTT. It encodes CASCAGGGTGELFF.

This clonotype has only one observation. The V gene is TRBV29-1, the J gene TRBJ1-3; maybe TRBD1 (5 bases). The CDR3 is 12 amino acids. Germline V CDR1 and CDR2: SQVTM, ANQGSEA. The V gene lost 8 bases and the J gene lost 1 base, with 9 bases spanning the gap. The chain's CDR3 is CSYQGSGNTIYF. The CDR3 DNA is TGCAGCTACCAGGGATCTGGAAACACCATATATTTT.

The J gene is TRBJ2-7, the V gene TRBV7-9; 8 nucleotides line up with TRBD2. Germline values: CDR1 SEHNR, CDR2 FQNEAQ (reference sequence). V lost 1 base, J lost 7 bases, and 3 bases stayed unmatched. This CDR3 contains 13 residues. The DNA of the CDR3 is TGTGCCAGCAGCTTAGAAGAGCGGGGGGAGCAGTACTTC. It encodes CASSLEERGEQYF.

CDR3 DNA sequence: TGTGCCAGCCACTCAGACCAGGGTCCTCCGAACTATGGCTACACCTTC. It codes for CASHSDQGPPNYGYTF. This sequence joins TRBV7-9 and TRBJ1-2, with D perhaps TRBD1 (5 bases). The V gene lost 8 bases and the J gene lost 2 bases, with 21 bases spanning the gap. This CDR3 is built from 16 residues. The V gene's germline CDR1 is SEHNR and CDR2 FQNEAQ (reference sequence).